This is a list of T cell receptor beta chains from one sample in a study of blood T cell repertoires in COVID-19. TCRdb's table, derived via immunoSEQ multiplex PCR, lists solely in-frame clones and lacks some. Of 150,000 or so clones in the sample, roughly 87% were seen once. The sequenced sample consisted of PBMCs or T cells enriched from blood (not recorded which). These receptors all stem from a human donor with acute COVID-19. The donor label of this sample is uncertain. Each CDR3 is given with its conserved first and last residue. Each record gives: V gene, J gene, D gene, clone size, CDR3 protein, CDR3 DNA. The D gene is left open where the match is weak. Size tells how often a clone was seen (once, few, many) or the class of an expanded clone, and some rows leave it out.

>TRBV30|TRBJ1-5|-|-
CAWSGDRFRQPQHF
TGTGCCTGGAGTGGTGACAGGTTCCGTCAGCCCCAGCATTTT
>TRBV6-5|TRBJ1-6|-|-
CASSFYRDNSPLHF
TGTGCCAGCAGTTTCTACAGGGATAATTCACCCCTCCACTTT
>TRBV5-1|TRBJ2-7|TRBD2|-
CASSPGGDSYEQYF
TGCGCCAGCAGCCCGGGGGGAGACTCCTACGAGCAGTACTTC
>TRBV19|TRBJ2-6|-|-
CASSIPRTVSFGSGANVLTF
TGTGCCAGTAGTATCCCTCGGACAGTCTCGTTCGGCTCTGGGGCCAACGTCCTGACTTTC
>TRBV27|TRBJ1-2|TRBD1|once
CASSSLGTGNGYTF
TGTGCCAGCAGTTCTCTAGGGACAGGGAATGGCTACACCTTC
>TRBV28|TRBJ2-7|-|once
CASSSRTNPHEQYF
TGTGCCAGCAGCTCCCGGACAAACCCCCACGAGCAGTACTTC
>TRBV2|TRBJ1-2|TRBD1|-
CASSRWTGGGYTF
TGTGCCAGCAGTCGGTGGACAGGCGGAGGCTACACCTTC
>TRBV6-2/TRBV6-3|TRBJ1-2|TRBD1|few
CASSDRQGARAYGYTF
TGTGCCAGCAGCGATCGACAGGGGGCCCGAGCCTATGGCTACACCTTC
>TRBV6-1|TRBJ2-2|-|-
CASSELRSGYDTGELFF
TGTGCCAGCAGTGAATTGAGGTCAGGGTACGACACCGGGGAGCTGTTTTTT
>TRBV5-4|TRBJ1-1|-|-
CASRNPGGEAFF
TGTGCCAGCAGGAACCCTGGAGGTGAAGCTTTCTTT
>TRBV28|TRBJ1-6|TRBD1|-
CASSSTGQGINSPLHF
TGTGCCAGCAGCTCGACGGGACAGGGAATTAATTCACCCCTCCACTTT
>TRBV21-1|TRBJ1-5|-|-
CASIEGNCQPQHF
TGTGCCAGCATCGAGGGTAATTGTCAGCCCCAGCATTTT
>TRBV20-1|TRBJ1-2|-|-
CSARDRYGYTF
TGCAGTGCTAGAGACAGATATGGCTACACCTTC
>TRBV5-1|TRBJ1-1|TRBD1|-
CASSLGDRGGTEAFF
TGCGCCAGCAGCTTGGGAGACAGGGGCGGCACTGAAGCTTTCTTT
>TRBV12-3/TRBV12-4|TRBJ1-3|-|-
CASSAFGKGDF
TGTGCCAGCAGCGCATTCGGGAAGGGGGATTTT
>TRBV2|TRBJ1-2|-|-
CASSPRYGYTF
TGTGCCAGCAGCCCCCGCTATGGCTACACCTTC
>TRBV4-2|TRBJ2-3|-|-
CASSQGRGRTDTQYF
TGTGCCAGCAGCCAAGGGCGGGGTCGGACAGATACGCAGTATTTT
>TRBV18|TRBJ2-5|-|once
CASSSGEETQYF
TGTGCCAGCTCATCAGGGGAAGAGACCCAGTACTTC
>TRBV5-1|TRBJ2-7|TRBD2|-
CASSSPSGGYEQYF
TGCGCCAGCAGTAGTCCTAGCGGGGGCTACGAGCAGTACTTC
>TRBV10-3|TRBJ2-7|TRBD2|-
CASLEGGMTYEQYF
TGTGCCTCCCTCGAGGGAGGGATGACCTACGAGCAGTACTTC
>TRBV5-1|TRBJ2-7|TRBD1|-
CASAPWTGVDEQYF
TGCGCCAGCGCACCCTGGACAGGGGTGGACGAGCAGTACTTC
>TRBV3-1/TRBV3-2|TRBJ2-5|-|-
CASSHSLGTQYF
TGTGCCAGCAGCCACTCCCTAGGGACCCAGTACTTC
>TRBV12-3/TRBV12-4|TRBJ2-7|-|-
CASSLAGTYEQYF
TGTGCCAGCAGTTTGGCAGGGACCTACGAGCAGTACTTC
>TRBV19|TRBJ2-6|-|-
CASSMREGTGANVLTF
TGTGCCAGTAGTATGAGAGAGGGTACCGGGGCCAACGTCCTGACTTTC
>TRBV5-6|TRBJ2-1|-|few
CASRLHNEQFF
TGTGCCAGCAGACTCCACAATGAGCAGTTCTTC
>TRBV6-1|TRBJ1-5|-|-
CASSVTGMGGNQPQHF
TGTGCCAGCAGTGTCACAGGGATGGGAGGCAATCAGCCCCAGCATTTT
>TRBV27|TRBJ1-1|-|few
CASSYGSNTEAFF
TGTGCCAGCAGTTACGGGAGCAACACTGAAGCTTTCTTT
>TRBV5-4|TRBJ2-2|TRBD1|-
CASSTVDRGGTGELFF
TGTGCCAGCAGCACCGTCGACAGGGGTGGCACCGGGGAGCTGTTTTTT
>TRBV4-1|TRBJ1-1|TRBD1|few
CASSQGTGATFLNTEAFF
TGCGCCAGCAGCCAAGGAACAGGGGCTACATTCTTGAACACTGAAGCTTTCTTT
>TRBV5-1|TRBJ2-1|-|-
CASSLVVGGLSSNEQFF
TGCGCCAGCAGCTTGGTAGTGGGGGGGCTAAGTAGTAATGAGCAGTTCTTC
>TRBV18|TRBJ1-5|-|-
CASSRAIIGNQPQHF
TGTGCCAGCTCACGCGCCATCATAGGCAATCAGCCCCAGCATTTT
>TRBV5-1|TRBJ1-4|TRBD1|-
CASSLSTGATNEKLFF
TGCGCCAGCAGCTTATCGACAGGGGCAACTAATGAAAAACTGTTTTTT
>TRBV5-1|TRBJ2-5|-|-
CASSLGGQAQETQYF
TGCGCCAGCAGCCTGGGAGGACAGGCCCAAGAGACCCAGTACTTC
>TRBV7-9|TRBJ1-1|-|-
CASSLRGINTEAFF
TGTGCCAGCAGCTTACGCGGGATCAACACTGAAGCTTTCTTT
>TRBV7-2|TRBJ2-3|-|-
CASSLAAEDTQYF
TGTGCCAGCAGCTTAGCGGCAGAAGATACGCAGTATTTT
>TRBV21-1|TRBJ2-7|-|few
CASSTETPHEQYF
TGTGCCAGCAGCACGGAGACCCCCCACGAGCAGTACTTC